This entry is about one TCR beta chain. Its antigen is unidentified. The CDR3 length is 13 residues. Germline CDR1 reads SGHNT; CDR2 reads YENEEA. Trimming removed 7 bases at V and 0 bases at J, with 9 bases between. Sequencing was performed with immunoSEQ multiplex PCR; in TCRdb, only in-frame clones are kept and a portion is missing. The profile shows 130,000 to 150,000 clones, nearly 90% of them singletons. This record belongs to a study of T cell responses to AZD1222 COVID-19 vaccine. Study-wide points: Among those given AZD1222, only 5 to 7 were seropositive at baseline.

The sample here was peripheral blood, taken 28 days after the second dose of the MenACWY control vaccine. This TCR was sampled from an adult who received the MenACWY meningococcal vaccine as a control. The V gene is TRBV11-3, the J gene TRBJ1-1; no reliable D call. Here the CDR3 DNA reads TGTGCCAGCAAAAACAGCTTGAACACTGAAGCTTTCTTT. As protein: CASKNSLNTEAFF.